This T cell receptor (beta chain) appears in the sequencing data of a study of cytomegalovirus exposure and HLA in healthy donors. Of note for this clone: The antigen is unknown.

A multiplex PCR was run with 60 Vbeta primers and 13 Jbeta primers. The repertoire was sequenced with immunoSEQ multiplex PCR; TCRdb's copy has only in-frame clones and lacks some. The data show approximately 70,000 clones, 70% seen once. General observations from the study: High specificity and sensitivity for cytomegalovirus status were reported for the classifier. Most subjects had HLA-A and HLA-B alleles reportedly predicted accurately by TCR beta sequences. The number of N-insertions in an Asian-associated ancestry cluster was reportedly below the roughly 700-donor mean in a later analysis.

Trimming left V 6 bases short and J 2 bases short, with 10 bases between. From germline, CDR1 is MDHEN and CDR2 SYDVKM. The CDR3 is 13 residues long. Sample: PBMCs. The sequence came from a woman in her forties or fifties in good health and CMV-seropositive. The rearrangement links TRBV28 to TRBJ1-2; D unclear. CDR3 sequence: CASSLDGNYGYTF. The CDR3 coding sequence is TGTGCCAGCAGCCTAGACGGAAACTATGGCTACACCTTC.